This T cell receptor (beta chain) was observed in a study of shared clonotypes between healthy human individuals. CDR1 is SQVTM, CDR2 ANQGSEA, per germline. This CDR3 has 12 amino acids. V lost 5 bases, J lost 1 base, and 8 bases lay in between. Selected positively for CCR7 and CD45RO-negative, naive CD8 cells excluded terminally differentiated effector memory CD45RA+ cells. Method: immunoSEQ multiplex PCR; TCRdb's copy keeps in-frame clones and lacks some. The data hold roughly 810,000 clones, with 95% to 97% observed a single time. The source of this sequence is a man aged 25 to 40 in good health. The chain links TRBV29-1 to TRBJ1-1; D unclear. Sequencing was performed on naive CD8+ T cells sorted from blood. The CDR3 DNA follows: TGCAGCGTTCTCAGCCGGAACACTGAAGCTTTCTTT. As protein: CSVLSRNTEAFF.